These 27 T cell receptor beta chains share one sample of origin, sequenced in a study of response to subunit inactivated influenza vaccine. TCRdb re-called the RT-PCR reads with MiXCR, one entry per CDR3 protein. The table shows around 530,000 distinct CDR3 sequences, with approximately 12% occurring only once. The source was PBMCs from blood, collected on the day of vaccination. Receptor source: a middle-aged man who received an inactivated influenza vaccine.

The chain employs TRBV24-1 and TRBJ2-2, with TRBD2 identical over 8 bases. Trimming took 4 bases from V and 11 from J; bases not matched to a gene: 8. The CDR3 has 14 amino acids. CDR1 and CDR2 from the germline V gene are KGHDR and SFDVKD. CDR3 loop: CATSDPGRAGELFF. As DNA, the CDR3 is TGTGCCACCAGTGACCCCGGGAGGGCAGGAGAGCTGTTTTTT.

In this sample, this clonotype turned up once. A junction boundary mismatches the germline segment, possibly from a read error. The chain joins TRBV20-1 to TRBJ2-1; TRBD2 agrees at 13 bases. CDR3 length: 19 residues. The germline V gene encodes CDR1 DFQATT and CDR2 SNEGSKA (reference sequence). This chain's CDR3 is CSTRPLTSGRVGAYNEQFF. The CDR3 DNA is TGCAGTACTAGGCCCCTTACTAGCGGGAGGGTTGGCGCCTACAATGAGCAGTTCTTC.

This rearrangement joins TRBV12-3 or TRBV12-4 to TRBJ1-5; 7 nucleotides match TRBD1. V lost 7 bases to trimming and J lost 1 base; unmatched junction nucleotides: 4. This CDR3 is built from 14 residues. CDR3 amino acids: CASTWGQSNQPQHF. DNA of the CDR3: TGTGCCAGCACCTGGGGACAGAGCAATCAGCCCCAGCATTTT.

At least ten counts were recorded for this clonotype. This rearrangement joins TRBV10-3 to TRBJ2-6; no definite D call. The germline V gene has CDR1 ENHRY and CDR2 SYGVKD. Trimming removed 10 bases at V and 4 bases at J, with 14 bases between. This CDR3 spans 14 amino acids. In DNA form, the CDR3 reads TGTGCCACGACACCAACGTTGGGGGCCAACGTCCTGACTTTC. Translation: CATTPTLGANVLTF.

This clonotype was detected ten times or more. This rearrangement joins TRBV20-1 to TRBJ1-1; D remains unclear. Germline V lookup: CDR1 DFQATT, CDR2 SNEGSKA (reference sequence). V was trimmed by 6 bases and J by 6 bases, leaving 11 bases between them. This CDR3 contains 11 residues. CDR3 amino acids: CSAKGFAEAFF. In DNA, the CDR3 is TGCAGTGCCAAGGGTTTCGCTGAAGCTTTCTTT.

This clonotype was observed at least ten times. The rearrangement uses TRBV5-1 and TRBJ2-3, with D unresolved. V dropped 2 bases and J dropped 4 bases, with 8 bases sitting between them. Germline lookup yields CDR1 SGHRS and CDR2 YFSETQ. The CDR3 has 13 residues. This chain's CDR3 is CASSLPGSDTQYF. The CDR3 DNA follows: TGCGCCAGCAGCTTACCCGGGTCAGATACGCAGTATTTT.

This chain connects TRBV11-1 to TRBJ2-2, with 7 bases that match TRBD2. Per the germline V gene, CDR1 is SGHAT and CDR2 is FQDESV (reference sequence). The CDR3 loop spans 16 amino acids. V lost 4 bases, J lost 5 bases, and 10 bases stayed unmatched. CDR3 nucleotide sequence: TGTGCCAGCAGCTCCCGAGCGGGAAGGCAAACCGGGGAGCTGTTTTTT. Translating it yields CASSSRAGRQTGELFF.

V gene TRBV5-1 combines with J gene TRBJ2-3; the match to TRBD1 covers 9 bases. Germline V gene data show CDR1 as SGHRS and CDR2 as YFSETQ. This CDR3 region has 16 residues. Trimming at V came to 6 bases and at J to 4 bases, leaving 12 bases not matched to a gene. CDR3 sequence: CASNLDRGGGPDTQYF. The CDR3 nucleotides are TGCGCCAGCAACCTGGACAGGGGAGGAGGGCCAGATACGCAGTATTTT.

Note on this clonotype: This may be a read error, as it is one base from a much larger clone. The rearrangement links TRBV20-1 to TRBJ2-3; maybe TRBD2 (6 bases). The CDR3 length is 13 residues. V was trimmed by 1 base and J by 6 bases, leaving 11 bases between them. Germline V CDR1 and CDR2: DFQATT, SNEGSKA (reference sequence). CDR3 loop: CSARAAGLDTQYF. The DNA of the CDR3 is TGCAGTGCTAGAGCCGCGGGACTGGATACGCAGTATTTT.

This clonotype came up many times. The CDR3 reads CASSETGNYGYTF. The CDR3 DNA reads TGCGCCAGCAGCGAGACAGGGAACTATGGCTACACCTTC. This sequence joins TRBV5-1 and TRBJ1-2, with 7 nucleotides matching TRBD1. CDR1 is SGHRS and CDR2 is YFSETQ in the germline V gene. The CDR3 consists of 13 residues. V lost 4 bases to trimming and J lost 2 bases; unmatched junction nucleotides: 2.

This clonotype was observed many times. The chain has TRBV20-1 and TRBJ1-1; D possibly corresponds to TRBD1 (5 bases). From germline, CDR1 is DFQATT and CDR2 SNEGSKA (reference sequence). Trimming cost V 0 bases and J 3 bases, with 11 bases left between them. The CDR3 spans 14 residues. The CDR3 reads CSARDLLRDTEAFF. DNA for the CDR3: TGCAGTGCTAGAGATTTGCTCAGGGACACTGAAGCTTTCTTT.

This clonotype was counted between two and nine times. This chain connects TRBV7-2 to TRBJ1-1; D perhaps matches TRBD1 (6 bases). Germline V lookup: CDR1 SGHTA, CDR2 FQGNSA. The V end lost 1 base, the J end lost 9 bases, and 21 bases lay between the germline ends. This CDR3 is 16 amino acids long. For the CDR3, the DNA is TGTGCCAGCAGCTTAGGACTTAGGGGGGCAAGAGGGAAAGCTTTCTTT. Its translation: CASSLGLRGARGKAFF. Full variable domain (missing parts from reference TRBV7-2 and TRBJ1-1): GAGVSQSPSNKVTEKGKDVELRCDPISGHTALYWYRQSLGQGLEFLIYFQGNSAPDKSGLPSDRFSAERTGGSVSTLTIQRTQQEDSAVYLCASSLGLRGARGKAFFGQGTRLTVV.

The chain couples TRBV5-1 to TRBJ2-1; 9 nucleotides match TRBD2. This CDR3 has 14 amino acids. Germline assignment: CDR1 SGHRS and CDR2 YFSETQ. The J segment lost 6 bases and the V segment lost 7 bases, leaving 8 bases of the junction unmatched. The CDR3 here is CASSVAGVGNEQFF. In DNA, the CDR3 is TGCGCCAGCTCGGTAGCGGGGGTTGGCAATGAGCAGTTCTTC.

This clonotype was detected ten times or more. The chain couples TRBV12-3 or TRBV12-4 to TRBJ2-1; possibly TRBD2 for D (6 bases). The CDR3 loop spans 15 amino acids. V lost 1 base to trimming and J lost 6 bases, with 13 bases between them. CDR3 nucleotide sequence: TGTGCCAGCAGTTTAGGGGCGGGGAGCTTCAATGAGCAGTTCTTC. Its protein is CASSLGAGSFNEQFF.

V gene TRBV28 combines with J gene TRBJ2-4; a weak D match, TRBD1 (7 bases). The V end was cut by 3 bases, the J end by 2 bases, with 17 bases between. The length of the CDR3 is 17 residues. Germline V gene lookup returns CDR1 MDHEN and CDR2 SYDVKM. The CDR3 region has the DNA TGTGCCAGCAGTTTGGCTCGACAGGGAGGACCCAAAAACATTCAGTACTTC. Translation: CASSLARQGGPKNIQYF.

This clonotype was detected ten times or more. The chain combines TRBV12-3 or TRBV12-4 with TRBJ2-3; D uncertain. V lost 3 bases to trimming and J lost 0 bases, with 4 bases between them. The CDR3 length is 13 residues. The CDR3, as DNA: TGTGCCAGCAGTTTCGACAGCACAGATACGCAGTATTTT. Its translation: CASSFDSTDTQYF.

This clonotype occurred a few times. The chain employs TRBV30 and TRBJ1-3, with D unclear. Trimming removed 3 bases from V and 4 bases from J, with 10 bases in between. CDR3 length: 13 residues. CDR1 is GTSNPN and CDR2 is SVGIG in the germline V gene (reference sequence). Here the CDR3 DNA reads TGTGCCTGGAGGGTTCCGACCGGAAACACCATATATTTT. As protein: CAWRVPTGNTIYF.

V usage is TRBV11-1 and J usage is TRBJ2-1, with D perhaps matching TRBD2 (6 bases). The CDR3 extends over 17 amino acids. V lost 3 bases to trimming and J lost 3 bases, with 18 bases between them. Germline CDR1 is SGHAT and CDR2 is FQDESV (reference sequence). The CDR3 loop is CASSLEGLPQIYNEQFF. CDR3 coding DNA: TGTGCCAGCAGCTTGGAGGGACTCCCACAGATCTACAATGAGCAGTTCTTC.

This clonotype was recorded many times. The gene calls are TRBV5-1 and TRBJ2-2; D uncertain. The CDR3 covers 16 residues. Trimming shortened V by 4 bases and J by 1 base, and 14 bases separated the two germline ends. Germline CDR1 is SGHRS and CDR2 is YFSETQ. CDR3 protein: CASSPQPGGNTGELFF. Here the CDR3 DNA reads TGCGCCAGCAGCCCCCAGCCAGGCGGGAACACCGGGGAGCTGTTTTTT.

The CDR3 DNA reads TGCGCCAGCAGCCTCGGGACTAGCGGGAGTTTTGGGGCCAACGTCCTGACTTTC. It is translated as CASSLGTSGSFGANVLTF. The J gene is TRBJ2-6, the V gene TRBV5-1; 14 bases line up with TRBD2. This CDR3 region has 18 residues. Trimming cost V 4 bases and J 3 bases; bases outside gene matches: 6. The germline gives CDR1 SGHRS, CDR2 YFSETQ. Filled out from reference TRBV5-1 and TRBJ2-6, the complete variable domain reads KAGVTQTPRYLIKTRGQQVTLSCSPISGHRSVSWYQQTPGQGLQFLFEYFSETQRNKGNFPGRFSGRQFSNSRSEMNVSTLELGDSALYLCASSLGTSGSFGANVLTFGAGSRLTVL.

V is TRBV27 and J is TRBJ2-2; D is unclear. Per germline, CDR1 MNHEY and CDR2 SMNVEV (reference sequence). V lost 5 bases to trimming and J lost 7 bases, with 11 bases between them. This CDR3 has 13 residues. CDR3: CASSPPSLGELFF. The CDR3 coding sequence is TGTGCCAGCAGTCCCCCCAGTCTCGGGGAGCTGTTTTTT.

The table lists this clonotype with a few counts. The chain couples TRBV10-3 to TRBJ2-7; D may be TRBD1 or TRBD2 (5 bases each). The CDR3 consists of 13 residues. Trimming removed 3 bases from V and 3 bases from J, with 9 bases in between. Looked up from germline, CDR1 is ENHRY and CDR2 is SYGVKD. CDR3 coding DNA: TGTGCCATCAGTGAAATGGGGGTCTACGAGCAGTACTTC. The encoded protein is CAISEMGVYEQYF.

This clonotype was recorded a few times. The chain joins TRBV10-3 to TRBJ1-2; 7 positions match TRBD1. J gave up 5 bases and V 6 bases, and 3 bases lay outside the gene matches. Germline values: CDR1 ENHRY, CDR2 SYGVKD. The CDR3 sequence is 12 residues long. CDR3 nucleotide sequence: TGTGCCATCAGGGACAGGAGTTATGGCTACACCTTC. Translating gives CAIRDRSYGYTF.

The chain employs TRBV6-5 and TRBJ1-2; 11 bases fit TRBD1. V shed 5 bases and J 7 bases; nucleotides not matched to a gene: 9. The germline V gene has CDR1 MNHEY and CDR2 SVGAGI. The CDR3 loop spans 15 amino acids. The CDR3 is CASSNPGQGVVGYTF. The CDR3 DNA follows: TGTGCCAGCAGTAACCCGGGACAGGGGGTCGTTGGCTACACCTTC.

This clonotype came up once. The chain uses TRBV23-1 and TRBJ2-1; D is undetermined. TRBV23-1 is an open reading frame, and its role is uncertain. Trimming stripped 4 bases from V and 5 bases from J, with 15 bases between. CDR3 length: 15 amino acids. CDR3 coding DNA: TGCGCCAGCAGTCGGGGTTGTGACATAGACAATGAGCAGTTCTTC. The encoded protein is CASSRGCDIDNEQFF.

There are a few counts of this clonotype. V usage is TRBV13 and J usage is TRBJ2-5; 9 positions match TRBD2. The CDR3 loop spans 18 amino acids. Germline V gene lookup returns CDR1 PRHDT and CDR2 FYEKMQ (reference sequence). Trimming took 5 bases from V and 7 from J; bases not matched to a gene: 20. CDR3 nucleotide sequence: TGTGCCAGCAGCCGAAAGTCCGGAGGAAGCGGGAGGCACTGGACCCAGTACTTC. This gives the protein CASSRKSGGSGRHWTQYF.

This clonotype was seen only a few times. V and J are TRBV5-1 and TRBJ2-3, with D tentatively TRBD1 or TRBD2 (5 bases each). This CDR3 is 15 amino acids long. The germline gives CDR1 SGHRS, CDR2 YFSETQ. Trimming left V 7 bases short and J 1 base short, with 16 bases between. CDR3 amino acids: CASPNRDLCTDTQYF. CDR3 coding DNA: TGCGCCAGCCCGAACCGGGACCTGTGCACAGATACGCAGTATTTT.